Following are 15 T cell receptor beta chains from one sample sequenced in a study of technical replicates of blood from several donors. Sequencing was performed with immunoSEQ multiplex PCR; in TCRdb, only in-frame clones are kept and a portion is missing. The data hold tens of thousands of clones, with roughly 91% observed a single time. The sample taken for sequencing was T cells isolated from PBMCs. The receptor set was obtained from a human donor in good health.

This sequence joins TRBV11-2 and TRBJ2-7; 7 bases fit TRBD2. Germline V gene sequence: CDR1 SGHAT, CDR2 FQNNGV. V lost 0 bases and J lost 2; bases outside the gene matches: 10. The CDR3 is 17 residues long. This CDR3 is CASSLELATSETYEQYF. In DNA form, the CDR3 reads TGTGCCAGCAGCTTAGAATTAGCTACTAGCGAAACCTACGAGCAGTACTTC.

The CDR3 nucleotides read TGTGCCAGCAGCAAGGACGACAGCCAATCCTATGGCTACACCTTC. The encoded protein is CASSKDDSQSYGYTF. This chain connects TRBV5-4 to TRBJ1-2, with a possible D match to TRBD1 (5 bases). CDR3 length: 15 amino acids. V was trimmed by 4 bases and J by 4 bases, leaving 17 bases between them. Germline V gene data show CDR1 as SGHNT and CDR2 as YYREEE (reference sequence).

The chain joins TRBV6-1 to TRBJ2-7, with TRBD1 as a possible D gene (5 bases). The CDR3 is 14 residues long. Germline assignment: CDR1 MNHNS and CDR2 SASEGT. V lost 6 bases, J lost 2 bases, and 14 bases lay in between. The CDR3 sequence is CASSQGVGTYEQYF. CDR3 sequence (DNA): TGTGCCAGCAGCCAAGGGGTTGGTACCTACGAGCAGTACTTC.

The chain combines TRBV20-1 with TRBJ2-4; D unclear. The length of the CDR3 is 11 residues. The V and J ends lost 2 bases and 10 bases respectively, with 9 bases between them. Germline CDR1 reads DFQATT; CDR2 reads SNEGSKA (reference sequence). The CDR3 bases are TGCAGTGCTAGACAGCAGGCTATTCAGTACTTC. Protein: CSARQQAIQYF.

This chain connects TRBV2 to TRBJ2-3; D possibly corresponds to TRBD1 (5 bases). CDR1 and CDR2 from the germline V gene are SNHLY and FYNNEI. CDR3 size: 13 residues. V was trimmed by 2 bases and J by 4 bases, leaving 7 bases between them. Here the CDR3 DNA reads TGTGCCAGCAGTGAAATCAGGGCAGATACGCAGTATTTT. This sequence encodes CASSEIRADTQYF.

The chain is built from TRBV5-6 and TRBJ2-5; D might be TRBD2 (5 bases). CDR3 length: 16 residues. Per germline, CDR1 SGHDT and CDR2 YYEEEE. V lost 0 bases to trimming and J lost 4 bases, with 16 bases between them. CDR3: CASSLGLYSGLETQYF. Here the CDR3 DNA reads TGTGCCAGCAGCTTGGGACTCTACTCGGGGTTAGAGACCCAGTACTTC. The full variable domain, rest sourced from reference TRBV5-6 and TRBJ2-5, is DAGVTQSPTHLIKTRGQQVTLRCSPKSGHDTVSWYQQALGQGPQFIFQYYEEEERQRGNFPDRFSGHQFPNYSSELNVNALLLGDSALYLCASSLGLYSGLETQYFGPGTRLLVL.

This chain uses TRBV7-6 with TRBJ2-5; D perhaps matches TRBD1 (6 bases). V lost 2 bases to trimming and J lost 2 bases, with 15 bases between them. Germline lookup yields CDR1 SGHVS and CDR2 FNYEAQ. This CDR3 contains 16 residues. CDR3 sequence: CASSLYRGQGQETQYF. In DNA, the CDR3 is TGTGCCAGCAGCTTATACCGGGGCCAGGGGCAAGAGACCCAGTACTTC. Full variable domain (outside the CDR3, taken from reference TRBV7-6 and TRBJ2-5): GAGVSQSPRYKVTKRGQDVALRCDPISGHVSLYWYRQALGQGPEFLTYFNYEAQQDKSGLPNDRFSAERPEGSISTLTIQRTEQRDSAMYRCASSLYRGQGQETQYFGPGTRLLVL.

The gene calls are TRBV5-6 and TRBJ2-7, with 7 bases fitting TRBD1. CDR3 length equals 16 residues. CDR1 SGHDT and CDR2 YYEEEE come from the germline V gene. Unmatched junction bases numbered 14, after V lost 2 bases and J lost 6 bases. The CDR3, as DNA: TGTGCCAGCAGCTTTCGTGGACAGGTTGCCGTCCGCGAGCAGTACTTC. Protein: CASSFRGQVAVREQYF.

The genes are TRBV6-6 and TRBJ2-7, with D possibly being TRBD1 (6 bases). This CDR3 region has 14 residues. Trimming shortened V by 2 bases and J by 5 bases, and 13 bases separated the two germline ends. In germline, CDR1 is MNHNY, CDR2 SVGAGI (reference sequence). CDR3 nucleotides: TGTGCCAGCAGTTACGGGCAGGGGTTCAACGAGCAGTACTTC. As protein: CASSYGQGFNEQYF.

As to this clone: Sequence at one end of the junction differs from germline and may be a read error. This chain uses TRBV30 with TRBJ1-2; D perhaps matches TRBD1 (5 bases). The germline CDR1 and CDR2 sequences are GTSNPN and SVGIG (reference sequence). The CDR3 loop spans 13 amino acids. The CDR3 loop reads CAWTISPPARAPF. The CDR3 nucleotides read TGTGCCTGGACCATAAGCCCCCCCGCCAGGGCCCCCTTC. Variable domain in full (rest from reference TRBV30 and TRBJ1-2): SQTIHQWPATLVQPVGSPLSLECTVEGTSNPNLYWYRQAAGRGLQLLFYSVGIGQISSEVPQNLSASRPQDRQFILSSKKLLLSDSGFYLCAWTISPPARAPFGSGTRLTVV.

The gene calls are TRBV9 and TRBJ1-2, with 9 bases aligning to TRBD1. V lost 0 bases, J lost 8 bases, and 5 bases stayed unmatched. The CDR3 is 14 residues long. Germline lookup yields CDR1 SGDLS and CDR2 YYNGEE. The CDR3 nucleotides read TGTGCCAGCAGCGTAGAAGGGACAGGGAAAGGCTACACCTTC. Translating gives CASSVEGTGKGYTF.

The rearrangement uses TRBV7-2 and TRBJ2-7; 7 bases agree with TRBD2. Germline CDR1 reads SGHTA; CDR2 reads FQGNSA. The CDR3 covers 14 residues. J was trimmed by 5 bases and V by 5 bases; bases with no gene match: 9. CDR3 loop: CASSRVGGSDEQYF. In nucleotides, the CDR3 is TGTGCCAGCAGCCGGGTGGGCGGGAGCGACGAGCAGTACTTC.

The J gene is TRBJ1-5, the V gene TRBV19; tentatively, D is TRBD1 (6 bases). This CDR3 has 12 amino acids. Germline CDR1 LNHDA, CDR2 SQIVND (reference sequence). V was pared by 3 bases and J by 7 bases, with 7 bases between. The CDR3 loop reads CASSIGGQPQHF. The DNA of the CDR3 is TGTGCCAGTAGTATTGGGGGCCAGCCCCAGCATTTT.

The rearrangement joins TRBV27 to TRBJ2-7, with 7 bases aligning to TRBD1. This CDR3 comprises 13 residues. J gave up 1 base and V 7 bases, and 4 bases lay outside the gene matches. CDR1 MNHEY and CDR2 SMNVEV come from the germline V gene (reference sequence). Here the CDR3 reads CASTRQGSYEQYF. The CDR3, as DNA: TGTGCCAGCACCCGACAGGGTTCCTACGAGCAGTACTTC.

V usage is TRBV7-9 and J usage is TRBJ2-1; TRBD2 matches 13 bases. CDR1 SEHNR and CDR2 FQNEAQ come from the germline V gene (reference sequence). The CDR3 runs 15 residues. Trimming took 5 bases from V and 9 from J; bases not matched to a gene: 7. The CDR3 here is CASSPGTSGTGEQFF. Here the CDR3 DNA reads TGTGCCAGCAGCCCAGGGACTAGCGGGACCGGTGAGCAGTTCTTC.